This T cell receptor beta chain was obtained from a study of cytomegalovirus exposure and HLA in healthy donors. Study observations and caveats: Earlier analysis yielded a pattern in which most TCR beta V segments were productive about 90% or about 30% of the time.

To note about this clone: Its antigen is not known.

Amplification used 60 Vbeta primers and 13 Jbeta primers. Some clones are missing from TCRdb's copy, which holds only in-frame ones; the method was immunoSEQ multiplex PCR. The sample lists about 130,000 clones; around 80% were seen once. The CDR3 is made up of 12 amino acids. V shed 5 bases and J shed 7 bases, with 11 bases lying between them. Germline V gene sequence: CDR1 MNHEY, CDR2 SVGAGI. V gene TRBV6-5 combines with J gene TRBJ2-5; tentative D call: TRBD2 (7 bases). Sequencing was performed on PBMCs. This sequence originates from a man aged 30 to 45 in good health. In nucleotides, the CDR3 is TGTGCCAGCAGTGGGGGGGCCTCGACCCAGTACTTC. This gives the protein CASSGGASTQYF.